This T cell receptor (beta chain) appears in the sequencing data of a study of STAT5B mutations in CD4+ large granular lymphocyte leukemia. Trimming cost V 4 bases and J 11 bases, with 18 bases left between them. The CDR3 totals 13 residues. Germline V gene data show CDR1 as SGHRS and CDR2 as YFSETQ. Points from the study as a whole: 8/27 top patient clones versus 2/35 control clones were TRBV06-family.

Buffy coats from healthy blood donors served as controls. Concerning this clone: Its antigen is still unknown.

TCRdb's copy holds only in-frame clones and misses some; the assay was immunoSEQ multiplex PCR. The sample comprises 35,000 to 45,000 clones, 80% to 90% of which are singletons, and 2.6% rests with the top ten. Input material: CD4+ T cells from blood buffy coats. V and J are TRBV5-1 and TRBJ1-1; the D gene is possibly TRBD1 (5 bases). This TCR was recovered from a human donor in good health. CDR3 amino acids: CASSTRRGETAFF. DNA for the CDR3: TGCGCCAGCAGCACTCGCCGGGGGGAAACGGCTTTCTTT. The variable domain in full, with the rest retrieved from reference TRBV5-1 and TRBJ1-1, is KAGVTQTPRYLIKTRGQQVTLSCSPISGHRSVSWYQQTPGQGLQFLFEYFSETQRNKGNFPGRFSGRQFSNSRSEMNVSTLELGDSALYLCASSTRRGETAFFGQGTRLTVV.